These 31 T cell receptor beta chains were sequenced from one sample in a study of blood T cells in healthy people across ages. For the second PCR, which ran for roughly 6 to 12 cycles, a sample-barcoded 5' primer and a J-beta primer mix were used. MiXCR, applied by TCRdb to the 5' RACE reads, yields one record per CDR3 protein. The profile shows hundreds of thousands of distinct CDR3 sequences, approximately 53% of them singletons. Material for sequencing was blood. Receptors originate from a man aged 35-49 years in good health.

This clonotype was seen a handful of times. The chain links TRBV29-1 to TRBJ2-7; D possibly corresponds to TRBD2 (5 bases). This CDR3 has 13 residues. In germline, CDR1 is SQVTM, CDR2 ANQGSEA. The V end was cut by 3 bases, the J end by 6 bases, with 15 bases between. Here the CDR3 DNA reads TGCAGCGTTGAGCCGGGGTCCAGATCCGAGCAGTACTTC. Protein product: CSVEPGSRSEQYF.

The genes are TRBV7-2 and TRBJ2-1, with D possibly TRBD1 on 6 matching bases. Between the trimmed V and J ends, which lost 5 bases and 9 bases, there was a span of 11 bases. The CDR3 sequence is 12 residues long. CDR1 is SGHTA, CDR2 FQGNSA, per germline. The CDR3 DNA follows: TGTGCCAGCAGCAAACTAGGGGGTGAGCAGTTCTTC. Translating gives CASSKLGGEQFF. Together with reference TRBV7-2 and TRBJ2-1, the CDR3 gives the full variable domain: GAGVSQSPSNKVTEKGKDVELRCDPISGHTALYWYRQSLGQGLEFLIYFQGNSAPDKSGLPSDRFSAERTGGSVSTLTIQRTQQEDSAVYLCASSKLGGEQFFGPGTRLTVL.

This chain links TRBV6-6 with TRBJ2-7; 7 nucleotides agree with TRBD1. The tail of the sequence fits TRBJ2-5 better, so the J call may be wrong. From germline, CDR1 is MNHNY and CDR2 SVGAGI (reference sequence). The CDR3 spans 16 residues. The CDR3 nucleotides are TGTGCCAGCAGTTTCCGACAGGGCGGAGACGGGGAGACCCAGTACTTC. Its translation: CASSFRQGGDGETQYF.

This rearrangement joins TRBV20-1 to TRBJ2-3; D perhaps matches TRBD2 (6 bases). V was clipped by 3 bases and J by 3 bases, with 13 bases between them. The CDR3 covers 14 residues. The germline V gene has CDR1 DFQATT and CDR2 SNEGSKA (reference sequence). DNA for the CDR3: TGCAGTGCTAGCCCCCCCCTAGCGACAGATACGCAGTATTTT. Translating gives CSASPPLATDTQYF.

The rearrangement joins TRBV10-3 to TRBJ1-1; D perhaps matches TRBD1 (5 bases). V was shortened by 7 bases and J by 0 bases, with 12 bases between the two germline ends. The germline V gene encodes CDR1 ENHRY and CDR2 SYGVKD. This CDR3 has 14 amino acids. The CDR3 DNA sequence: TGTGCCATCACCCGGGGGGGGTTGAACACTGAAGCTTTCTTT. Translated: CAITRGGLNTEAFF.

This clonotype turned up a few times. The chain combines TRBV7-3 with TRBJ2-1, with D maybe TRBD1 (5 bases). V was cut by 5 bases and J by 5 bases, with 10 bases left in between. CDR1 is SGHTA, CDR2 FQGTGA, per germline. CDR3 length equals 13 residues. Written as DNA, the CDR3 is TGTGCCAGCAGCCAAGGGGCTAACAATGAGCAGTTCTTC. It is translated as CASSQGANNEQFF.

This clonotype was recorded a few times. The V call is TRBV27, the J call TRBJ2-2; 7 bases are shared with TRBD1. This CDR3 region has 15 residues. The V and J ends lost 3 bases and 5 bases, in that order; junction bases with no gene match: 6. Looked up from germline, CDR1 is MNHEY and CDR2 is SMNVEV (reference sequence). The CDR3, as DNA: TGTGCCAGCAGTTTTGACAGGGCGGGTACCGGGGAGCTGTTTTTT. Translating gives CASSFDRAGTGELFF.

J is TRBJ1-2 and V is TRBV29-1, with D hard to call. Germline lookup yields CDR1 SQVTM and CDR2 ANQGSEA. This CDR3 is 10 amino acids long. Between the trimmed V and J ends, which lost 3 bases and 6 bases, there was a span of 5 bases. CDR3 loop: CSVDMDGYTF. CDR3 DNA: TGCAGCGTTGATATGGATGGCTACACCTTC.

The genes are TRBV10-2 and TRBJ1-2; 8 bases agree with TRBD1. The CDR3 sequence is 13 residues long. V lost 5 bases, J lost 3 bases, and 2 bases stayed unmatched. CDR1 is WSHSY, CDR2 SAAADI, per germline. CDR3 nucleotide sequence: TGCGCCAGCAGTACGACAGGGGACTATGGCTACACCTTC. It specifies CASSTTGDYGYTF.

A remark on this clonotype: The junction departs from the called germline gene at one end, perhaps through a read error. The gene calls are TRBV2 and TRBJ2-5, with D uncertain. This CDR3 has 11 residues. Looked up from germline, CDR1 is SNHLY and CDR2 is FYNNEI. In DNA form, the CDR3 reads TGTGCCAGCAATCCTGAGGAGAGCCAGTACTTC. The encoded protein is CASNPEESQYF.

This clonotype was seen a few times. The chain uses TRBV5-1 and TRBJ2-5; maybe TRBD2 (5 bases). The ends were cut back, 0 bases at V and 5 bases at J, with 17 bases in the middle. CDR1 and CDR2 from the germline V gene are SGHRS and YFSETQ. There are 16 residues in the CDR3. The CDR3 loop is CASSLVTSHGVETQYF. CDR3 nucleotide sequence: TGCGCCAGCAGCTTGGTCACTTCCCACGGGGTGGAGACCCAGTACTTC. Full variable domain (rest looked up from reference TRBV5-1 and TRBJ2-5): KAGVTQTPRYLIKTRGQQVTLSCSPISGHRSVSWYQQTPGQGLQFLFEYFSETQRNKGNFPGRFSGRQFSNSRSEMNVSTLELGDSALYLCASSLVTSHGVETQYFGPGTRLLVL.

This clonotype has a single count. Here the CDR3 DNA reads TGTGCCAGCAGATATACAGGGGAGGATGGCTACACCTTC. This sequence encodes CASRYTGEDGYTF. V gene TRBV6-1 combines with J gene TRBJ1-2, with 7 bases fitting TRBD1. Trimming at V came to 6 bases and at J to 6 bases, leaving 7 bases not matched to a gene. Looked up from germline, CDR1 is MNHNS and CDR2 is SASEGT. The CDR3 is 13 amino acids.

The chain links TRBV27 to TRBJ2-1; TRBD1 is a possible D gene (6 bases). The germline gives CDR1 MNHEY, CDR2 SMNVEV (reference sequence). This CDR3 is built from 13 residues. V dropped 4 bases and J dropped 7 bases, with 11 bases sitting between them. The CDR3 loop reads CASSSTGKNEQFF. In DNA form, the CDR3 reads TGTGCCAGCAGTTCTACAGGGAAAAATGAGCAGTTCTTC.

This clonotype was observed a few times. The V and J genes are TRBV20-1 and TRBJ1-2, with D uncertain. Trimming stripped 5 bases from V and 1 base from J, with 11 bases between. This CDR3 has 13 residues. Germline CDR1 and CDR2: DFQATT and SNEGSKA (reference sequence). This CDR3 reads CSAFGLNNYGYTF. CDR3 coding DNA: TGCAGTGCTTTTGGACTAAATAACTATGGCTACACCTTC.

The chain recombines TRBV28 with TRBJ1-1; no reliable D call. CDR1 is MDHEN, CDR2 SYDVKM, per germline. V dropped 4 bases and J dropped 9 bases, with 18 bases sitting between them. CDR3 length: 14 amino acids. This CDR3 is CASSSPVPGSQAFF. In DNA, the CDR3 is TGTGCCAGCAGTTCACCGGTCCCTGGGAGCCAAGCTTTCTTT.

The rearrangement uses TRBV5-1 and TRBJ1-1, with 7 bases that match TRBD1. The CDR3 sequence is 14 residues long. The germline V gene encodes CDR1 SGHRS and CDR2 YFSETQ. The V gene end was trimmed by 3 bases and the J gene end by 1 base; junction bases not matched to a gene: 3. The CDR3 nucleotides read TGCGCCAGCAGCTGGGGACAGAGGAACACTGAAGCTTTCTTT. Residues: CASSWGQRNTEAFF. Looking up the rest from reference TRBV5-1 and TRBJ1-1 gives the full variable domain: KAGVTQTPRYLIKTRGQQVTLSCSPISGHRSVSWYQQTPGQGLQFLFEYFSETQRNKGNFPGRFSGRQFSNSRSEMNVSTLELGDSALYLCASSWGQRNTEAFFGQGTRLTVV.

V gene TRBV27 combines with J gene TRBJ2-1; 10 bases match TRBD2. With V trimmed by 3 bases and J by 5 bases, 4 bases remained unmatched. The CDR3 extends over 15 amino acids. CDR1 is MNHEY, CDR2 SMNVEV, per germline (reference sequence). CDR3 in amino acids: CASSFVLAGNNEQFF. CDR3 in DNA: TGTGCCAGCAGTTTCGTACTAGCGGGGAACAATGAGCAGTTCTTC.

This chain uses TRBV21-1 with TRBJ2-7; the table calls TRBD1, which could not be checked here. TRBV21-1 is described as a pseudogene. The CDR3 spans 16 residues. The CDR3 region has the DNA TGTGCCAGCAGCAAAGAAAACAGGGGAAGCTCCTACGAGCAGTACTTC. This sequence encodes CASSKENRGSSYEQYF.

V usage is TRBV5-1 and J usage is TRBJ2-4; 11 nucleotides match TRBD1. CDR1 and CDR2 from the germline V gene are SGHRS and YFSETQ. V was pared by 5 bases and J by 5 bases, with 24 bases of the junction left unmatched. The CDR3 covers 21 residues. In nucleotides, the CDR3 is TGCGCCAGCAGTGTCCCACAAGCTTTCGGCACGACGGGACAGGGGGAAAACATTCAGTACTTC. It yields the protein CASSVPQAFGTTGQGENIQYF.

This clonotype was counted only a few times. The chain links TRBV3-1 to TRBJ2-1; 7 nucleotides align to TRBD2. J gave up 0 bases and V 3 bases, and 8 bases lay outside the gene matches. Germline CDR1 and CDR2: LGHDT and YNNKEL (reference sequence). This CDR3 has 17 residues. The CDR3 reads CASSQSPAGSSYNEQFF. DNA of the CDR3: TGTGCCAGCAGCCAGTCCCCAGCGGGGAGCTCCTACAATGAGCAGTTCTTC.

CDR3 in DNA: TGTGCCAGCAGCCTGAAGACAGGGGGGCTAGCCAAAAACATTCAGTACTTC. Protein sequence: CASSLKTGGLAKNIQYF. The J gene is TRBJ2-4, the V gene TRBV3-1; 9 bases line up with TRBD1. CDR3 size: 17 residues. The J segment lost 0 bases and the V segment lost 4 bases, leaving 7 bases of the junction unmatched. Germline values: CDR1 LGHDT, CDR2 YNNKEL (reference sequence).

The J gene is TRBJ2-7, the V gene TRBV6-2 or TRBV6-3, with 9 positions matching TRBD1. The trim removed 6 bases at V and 4 bases at J, leaving 13 bases unmatched. Germline lookup yields CDR1 MNHEY and CDR2 SVGEGT. The CDR3 sequence is 16 residues long. In DNA form, the CDR3 reads TGTGCCAGCAGAAAACTGAGGACAGGGGTGCGGTACGAGCAGTACTTC. Protein sequence: CASRKLRTGVRYEQYF.

This clonotype was seen just once. J is TRBJ2-7 and V is TRBV20-1; TRBD2 matches at 9 bases. V gave up 5 bases and J gave up 3 bases; unmatched junction bases: 8. The CDR3 is 14 amino acids. Germline lookup yields CDR1 DFQATT and CDR2 SNEGSKA (reference sequence). CDR3 loop: CSASPPAGGYEQYF. The CDR3 coding sequence is TGCAGTGCTTCCCCCCCAGCGGGAGGCTACGAGCAGTACTTC.

CDR3 DNA: TGCAGTGCTAGACCCCCGGACAGGGGAACCCAAGAGACCCAGTACTTC. Protein: CSARPPDRGTQETQYF. V is TRBV20-1 and J is TRBJ2-5; 9 positions agree with TRBD1. V was clipped by 2 bases and J by 1 base; unmatched bases: 8. CDR3 length equals 16 residues. The germline V gene has CDR1 DFQATT and CDR2 SNEGSKA (reference sequence).

The genes are TRBV6-5 and TRBJ1-1; 10 bases match TRBD1. CDR3 length equals 15 residues. Germline V gene data show CDR1 as MNHEY and CDR2 as SVGAGI. V shed 2 bases and J 6 bases; nucleotides not matched to a gene: 6. In DNA, the CDR3 is TGTGCCAGCAGTTACGTCGGGACAGGGGAGGCTGAAGCTTTCTTT. Amino acids: CASSYVGTGEAEAFF.

This chain uses TRBV10-3 with TRBJ2-4, with D possibly matching TRBD2 (5 bases). This CDR3 has 13 residues. V was shortened by 8 bases and J by 8 bases, with 16 bases between the two germline ends. The germline V gene encodes CDR1 ENHRY and CDR2 SYGVKD. The CDR3, as DNA: TGTGCCATCCGTGGACCCGGGATAGACATTCAGTACTTC. It specifies CAIRGPGIDIQYF.

The chain couples TRBV4-2 to TRBJ2-7; D remains ambiguous. Germline V gene data show CDR1 as LGHNA and CDR2 as YNFKEQ. V was cut by 1 base and J by 2 bases, with 9 bases left in between. The CDR3 spans 14 residues. The CDR3 coding sequence is TGTGCCAGCAGCCAAGCGCAAGCCCCCTACGAGCAGTACTTC. The encoded protein is CASSQAQAPYEQYF.

CDR3 amino acids: CASGEGASNYGYTF. The CDR3 DNA reads TGCGCCAGCGGGGAAGGGGCATCGAACTATGGCTACACCTTC. V usage is TRBV5-1 and J usage is TRBJ1-2; D is possibly TRBD1 (5 bases). V dropped 7 bases and J dropped 2 bases, with 15 bases sitting between them. There are 14 residues in the CDR3. CDR1 is SGHRS and CDR2 is YFSETQ in the germline V gene.

This clonotype was observed a few times. The chain uses TRBV12-3 or TRBV12-4 and TRBJ2-5; perhaps TRBD2 as D (5 bases). The CDR3 is 12 amino acids. V dropped 3 bases and J dropped 3 bases, with 5 bases sitting between them. The CDR3 nucleotides read TGTGCCAGCAGTTTCGGGAAAGAGACCCAGTACTTC. This gives the protein CASSFGKETQYF.

The rearrangement joins TRBV14 to TRBJ1-4; D is uncertain. V lost 4 bases, J lost 8 bases, and 17 bases lay in between. The CDR3 has 15 residues. The germline gives CDR1 SGHDN, CDR2 FVKESK. The DNA of the CDR3 is TGTGCCAGCAGCCCTACTCGGATGACAAGAGAAAAACTGTTTTTT. Its protein product is CASSPTRMTREKLFF.

Only a few counts were recorded for this clonotype. The chain's CDR3 is CASSVRPQDRLGETQYF. The CDR3 DNA follows: TGTGCCAGCAGTGTCCGGCCACAGGATAGACTAGGGGAGACCCAGTACTTC. The rearrangement links TRBV27 to TRBJ2-5; D may be TRBD2 (6 bases). V gave up 5 bases and J gave up 5 bases, with 24 bases separating them. Germline assignment: CDR1 MNHEY and CDR2 SMNVEV (reference sequence). The CDR3 totals 17 residues.